Listed below are T cell receptor beta chains from one sample, sequenced in a study of ipilimumab plus nivolumab after autologous stem cell transplantation. The assay was immunoSEQ multiplex PCR, and TCRdb's table has in-frame clones only and misses some. This sample has 3,400 or so clones; around nine tenths occur once, and the top ten carry roughly a quarter. The sequencing used PBMCs, collected in a trial of ipilimumab plus nivolumab as post-transplant consolidation. Every receptor here comes from a male donor with multiple myeloma. The conserved cysteine and the conserved F or W are not part of the CDR3 here.

j_call: TRBJ2-5; v_call: TRBV5-1; cdr3_length: 11; cdr3_aa: ASSTGGWETQY
j_call: TRBJ2-7; v_call: TRBV7-8; cdr3_length: 13; cdr3_aa: ASSGRIGLAGEQY
j_call: TRBJ2-7; v_call: TRBV5-1; cdr3_length: 17; cdr3_aa: ASSAQPVGPRQGAREQY
j_call: TRBJ1-3; v_call: TRBV15; cdr3_length: 12; cdr3_aa: ATSRGGGGNTIY
j_call: TRBJ2-5; v_call: TRBV2; cdr3_length: 13; cdr3_aa: ASSSLGTTEETQY
j_call: TRBJ1-1; v_call: TRBV5-1; cdr3_length: 12; cdr3_aa: ASSLGEAWTEAF
j_call: TRBJ2-7; v_call: TRBV6-1; cdr3_length: 10; cdr3_aa: ASSEVGTGKI
j_call: TRBJ2-5; v_call: TRBV28; cdr3_length: 12; cdr3_aa: ASSLTGLQETQY
j_call: TRBJ2-7; v_call: TRBV12-5; cdr3_length: 12; cdr3_aa: ASGLGGNSYEQY
j_call: TRBJ2-2; v_call: TRBV9; cdr3_length: 13; cdr3_aa: ASSVSSGRAGELF
j_call: TRBJ1-2; v_call: TRBV7-2; cdr3_length: 16; cdr3_aa: ASSLNAFRQGAYYGYT
j_call: TRBJ1-1; v_call: TRBV28; cdr3_length: 12; cdr3_aa: ASSRPGRRTEAF
j_call: TRBJ1-5; v_call: TRBV5-1; cdr3_length: 13; cdr3_aa: ASSPGQGNNQPQH
j_call: TRBJ2-5; v_call: TRBV25-1; cdr3_length: 12; cdr3_aa: ASSESRYQETQY
j_call: TRBJ2-1; v_call: TRBV5-4; cdr3_length: 13; cdr3_aa: ASSPPSGGADEQF
j_call: TRBJ1-6; v_call: TRBV30; cdr3_length: 14; cdr3_aa: AWSFEVGFGNSPLH
j_call: TRBJ1-1; v_call: TRBV28; cdr3_length: 13; cdr3_aa: ASSRGGARDTEAF
j_call: TRBJ2-7; v_call: TRBV4-2; cdr3_length: 12; cdr3_aa: ASSQDRGGRAQY
j_call: TRBJ2-7; v_call: TRBV6-4; cdr3_length: 12; cdr3_aa: ASSDNTLAYEQY
j_call: TRBJ2-7; v_call: TRBV11-3; cdr3_length: 11; cdr3_aa: ASSSLRAYEQY
j_call: TRBJ2-3; v_call: TRBV10-1; cdr3_length: 13; cdr3_aa: ASSETGGPTDTQY
j_call: TRBJ2-7; v_call: TRBV4-2; cdr3_length: 13; cdr3_aa: ASSQDSGSSYEQY